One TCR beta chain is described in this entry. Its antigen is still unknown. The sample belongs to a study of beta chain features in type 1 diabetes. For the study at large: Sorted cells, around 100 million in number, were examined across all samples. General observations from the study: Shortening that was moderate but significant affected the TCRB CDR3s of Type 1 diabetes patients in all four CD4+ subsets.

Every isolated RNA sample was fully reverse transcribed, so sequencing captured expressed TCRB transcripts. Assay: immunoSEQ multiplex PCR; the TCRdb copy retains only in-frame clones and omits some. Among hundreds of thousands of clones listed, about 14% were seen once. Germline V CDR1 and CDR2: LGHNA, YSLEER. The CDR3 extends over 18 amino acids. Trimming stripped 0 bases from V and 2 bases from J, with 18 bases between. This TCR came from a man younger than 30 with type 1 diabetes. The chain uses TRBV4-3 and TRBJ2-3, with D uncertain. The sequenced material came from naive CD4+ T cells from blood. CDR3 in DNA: TGCGCCAGCAGCCAAGAGGTACAAGATAAGGGCTACACAGATACGCAGTATTTT. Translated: CASSQEVQDKGYTDTQYF.